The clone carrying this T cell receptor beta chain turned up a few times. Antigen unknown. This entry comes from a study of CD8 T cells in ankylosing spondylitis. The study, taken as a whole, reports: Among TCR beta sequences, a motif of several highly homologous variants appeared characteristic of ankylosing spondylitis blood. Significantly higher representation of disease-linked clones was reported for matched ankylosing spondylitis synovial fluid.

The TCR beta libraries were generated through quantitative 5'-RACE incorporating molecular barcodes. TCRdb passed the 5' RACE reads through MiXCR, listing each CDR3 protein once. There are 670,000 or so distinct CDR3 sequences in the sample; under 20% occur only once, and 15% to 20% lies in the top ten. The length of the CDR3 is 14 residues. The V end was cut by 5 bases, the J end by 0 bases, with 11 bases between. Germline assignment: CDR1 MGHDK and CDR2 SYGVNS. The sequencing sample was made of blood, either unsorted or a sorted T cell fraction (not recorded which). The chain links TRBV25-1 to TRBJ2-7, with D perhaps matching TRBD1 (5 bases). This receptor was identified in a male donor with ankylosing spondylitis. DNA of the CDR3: TGTGCCAGCAGTAAGGCAGGGTCCTCCTACGAGCAGTACTTC. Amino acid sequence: CASSKAGSSYEQYF.